The present T cell receptor beta chain was sequenced within a study of cytomegalovirus exposure and HLA in healthy donors. Points on this clone: Antigen specificity is unknown.

The CDR3 runs 17 residues. The V segment lost 2 bases and the J segment 4 bases; nucleotides outside the gene matches: 8. Germline V CDR1 and CDR2: PRHDT, FYEKMQ (reference sequence). The PCR used 60 Vbeta and 13 Jbeta primers. Repertoires were generated with immunoSEQ multiplex PCR, while TCRdb's copy carries only in-frame clones and drops some. The top ten clones hold just under 2% of a sample with approximately 110,000 clones, around 80% of them seen once. Regarding the study as a whole: The classifier, whose performance was assessed in both the original and validation cohorts, reportedly diagnosed cytomegalovirus status with high specificity and sensitivity.

This TCR derives from a man aged 45-65 years in good health and CMV-seronegative. V usage is TRBV13 and J usage is TRBJ2-3, with 11 bases fitting TRBD2. The sample consisted of PBMCs. The CDR3 DNA is TGTGCCAGCAGCTTAAGGATTAGCGGGGGGGCCTCAGATACGCAGTATTTT. Its translation is CASSLRISGGASDTQYF.